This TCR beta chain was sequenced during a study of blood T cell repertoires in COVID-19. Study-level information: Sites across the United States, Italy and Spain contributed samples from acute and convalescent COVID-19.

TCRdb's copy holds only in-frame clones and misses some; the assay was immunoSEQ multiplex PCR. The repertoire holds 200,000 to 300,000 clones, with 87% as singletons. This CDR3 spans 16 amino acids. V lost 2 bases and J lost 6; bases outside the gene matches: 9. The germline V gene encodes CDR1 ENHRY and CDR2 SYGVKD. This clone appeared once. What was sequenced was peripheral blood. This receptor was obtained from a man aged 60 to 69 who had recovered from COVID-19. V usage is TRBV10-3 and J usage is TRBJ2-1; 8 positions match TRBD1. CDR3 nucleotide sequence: TGTGCCATCAGTGAGGGAAGGACAGGGATGGGCAATGAGCAGTTCTTC. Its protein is CAISEGRTGMGNEQFF.